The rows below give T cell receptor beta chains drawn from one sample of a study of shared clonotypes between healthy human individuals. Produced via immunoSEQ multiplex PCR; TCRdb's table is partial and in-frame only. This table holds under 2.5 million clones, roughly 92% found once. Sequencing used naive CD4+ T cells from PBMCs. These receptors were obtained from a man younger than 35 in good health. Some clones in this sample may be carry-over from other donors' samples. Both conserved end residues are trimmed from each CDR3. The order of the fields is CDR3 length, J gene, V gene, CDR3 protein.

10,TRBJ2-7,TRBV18,ASAGTSYEQY
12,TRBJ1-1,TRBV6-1,ASSAQGADTEAF
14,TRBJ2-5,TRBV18,ASSPMTAGTTPTQY
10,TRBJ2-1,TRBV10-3,AISEVQGQQF
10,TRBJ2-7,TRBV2,ASTLTGDEQY
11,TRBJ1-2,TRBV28,ASSLPGFYGYT
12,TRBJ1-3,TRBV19,ASTYGVTGNTIY
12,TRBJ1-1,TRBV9,ASSPQGGNTEAF
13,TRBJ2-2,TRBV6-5,ASSYRGGVTGELF
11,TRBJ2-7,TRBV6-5,ASSPDRNYEQY
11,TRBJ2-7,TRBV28,ASSPGQTYEQY
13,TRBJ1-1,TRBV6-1,ASSELGHPNTEAF
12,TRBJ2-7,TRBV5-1,ASSLSRPRDEQY
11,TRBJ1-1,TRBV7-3,ASSPGGATEAF
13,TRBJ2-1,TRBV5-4,ASSHAGGGYNEQF
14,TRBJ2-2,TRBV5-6,ASSLGTGRNTGELF
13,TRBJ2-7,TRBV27,ASSLSGRTPYEQY
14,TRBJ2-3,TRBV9,ASSTAVGLSTDTQY
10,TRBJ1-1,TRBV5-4,ASSSGDTEAF
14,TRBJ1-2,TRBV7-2,ASSLVPGQGNYGYT
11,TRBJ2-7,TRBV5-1,ASSSDRGYEQY
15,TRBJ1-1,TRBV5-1,ASSQAGTGAPNTEAF
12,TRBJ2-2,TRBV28,ASSFGTYTGELF
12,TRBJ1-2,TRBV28,ASSSAQGTYGYT
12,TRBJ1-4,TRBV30,AWSVSVLDEKLF
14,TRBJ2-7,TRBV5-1,ASSLSTGVASYEQY
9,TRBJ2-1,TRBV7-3,ASSLGAEQF
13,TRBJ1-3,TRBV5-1,ASSLETGAGNTIY
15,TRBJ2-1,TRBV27,ASSARLAGGQGNEQF
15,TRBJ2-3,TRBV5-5,ASSTAWGLANTDTQY
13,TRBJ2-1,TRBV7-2,ASSIKTSGDNEQF
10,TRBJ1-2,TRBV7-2,ASSLDGYGYT
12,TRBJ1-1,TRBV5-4,ASSAPGTNTEAF
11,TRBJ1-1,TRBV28,ASSESLVGTAF
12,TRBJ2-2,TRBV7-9,ASSQGADTGELF
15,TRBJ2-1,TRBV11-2,ASSLWTSGSYPNEQF
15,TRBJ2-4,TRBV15,ATSEDRQLIAKNIQY
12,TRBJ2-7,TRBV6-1,ASSTGTGDYEQY
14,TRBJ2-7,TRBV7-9,ASSQSQGHLSYEQY
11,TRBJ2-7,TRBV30,AWDGDSSYEQY
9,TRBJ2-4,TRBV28,ASSLADSQY
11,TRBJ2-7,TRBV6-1,ASRGTGGYEQY
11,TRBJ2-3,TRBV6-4,ASSYRAGDTQY